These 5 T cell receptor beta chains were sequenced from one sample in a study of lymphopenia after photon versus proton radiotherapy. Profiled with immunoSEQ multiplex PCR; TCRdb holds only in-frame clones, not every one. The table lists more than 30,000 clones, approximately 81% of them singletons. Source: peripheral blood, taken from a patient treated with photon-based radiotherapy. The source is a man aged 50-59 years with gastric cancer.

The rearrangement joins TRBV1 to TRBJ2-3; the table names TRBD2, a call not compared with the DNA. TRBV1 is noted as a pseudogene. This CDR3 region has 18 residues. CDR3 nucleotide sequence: TGCACCAGCCCCTCCGGGACTAGCGGGCCCACGGTCCCAGATACGCAGTATTTT. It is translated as CTSPSGTSGPTVPDTQYF.

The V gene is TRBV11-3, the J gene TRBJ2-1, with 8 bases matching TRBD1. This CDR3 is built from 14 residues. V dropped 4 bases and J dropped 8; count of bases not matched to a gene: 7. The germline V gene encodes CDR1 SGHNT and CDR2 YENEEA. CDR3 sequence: CASSSLDREDEQFF. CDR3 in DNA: TGTGCCAGCAGCTCCCTGGACAGGGAAGATGAGCAGTTCTTC.

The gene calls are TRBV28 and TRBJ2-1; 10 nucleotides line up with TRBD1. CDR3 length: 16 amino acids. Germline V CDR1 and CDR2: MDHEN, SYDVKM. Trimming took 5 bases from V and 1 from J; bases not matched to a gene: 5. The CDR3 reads CASSPGQGRSYNEQFF. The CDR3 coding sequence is TGTGCCAGCAGTCCGGGACAGGGGCGTTCCTACAATGAGCAGTTCTTC.

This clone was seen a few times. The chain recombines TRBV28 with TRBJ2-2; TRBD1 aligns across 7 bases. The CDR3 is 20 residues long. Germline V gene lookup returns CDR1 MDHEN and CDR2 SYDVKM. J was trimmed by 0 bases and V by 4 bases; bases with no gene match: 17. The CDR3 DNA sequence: TGTGCCAGCAGTTACGGTTTGGCGCTTACAGGGGTTTCGAACACCGGGGAGCTGTTTTTT. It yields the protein CASSYGLALTGVSNTGELFF.

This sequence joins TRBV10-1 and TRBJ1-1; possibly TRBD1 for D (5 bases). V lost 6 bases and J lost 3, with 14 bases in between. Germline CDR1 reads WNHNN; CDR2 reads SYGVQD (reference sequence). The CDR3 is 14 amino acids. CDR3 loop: CASRRDLGDTEAFF. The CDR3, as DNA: TGCGCCAGCAGGCGGGACCTGGGGGACACTGAAGCTTTCTTT.